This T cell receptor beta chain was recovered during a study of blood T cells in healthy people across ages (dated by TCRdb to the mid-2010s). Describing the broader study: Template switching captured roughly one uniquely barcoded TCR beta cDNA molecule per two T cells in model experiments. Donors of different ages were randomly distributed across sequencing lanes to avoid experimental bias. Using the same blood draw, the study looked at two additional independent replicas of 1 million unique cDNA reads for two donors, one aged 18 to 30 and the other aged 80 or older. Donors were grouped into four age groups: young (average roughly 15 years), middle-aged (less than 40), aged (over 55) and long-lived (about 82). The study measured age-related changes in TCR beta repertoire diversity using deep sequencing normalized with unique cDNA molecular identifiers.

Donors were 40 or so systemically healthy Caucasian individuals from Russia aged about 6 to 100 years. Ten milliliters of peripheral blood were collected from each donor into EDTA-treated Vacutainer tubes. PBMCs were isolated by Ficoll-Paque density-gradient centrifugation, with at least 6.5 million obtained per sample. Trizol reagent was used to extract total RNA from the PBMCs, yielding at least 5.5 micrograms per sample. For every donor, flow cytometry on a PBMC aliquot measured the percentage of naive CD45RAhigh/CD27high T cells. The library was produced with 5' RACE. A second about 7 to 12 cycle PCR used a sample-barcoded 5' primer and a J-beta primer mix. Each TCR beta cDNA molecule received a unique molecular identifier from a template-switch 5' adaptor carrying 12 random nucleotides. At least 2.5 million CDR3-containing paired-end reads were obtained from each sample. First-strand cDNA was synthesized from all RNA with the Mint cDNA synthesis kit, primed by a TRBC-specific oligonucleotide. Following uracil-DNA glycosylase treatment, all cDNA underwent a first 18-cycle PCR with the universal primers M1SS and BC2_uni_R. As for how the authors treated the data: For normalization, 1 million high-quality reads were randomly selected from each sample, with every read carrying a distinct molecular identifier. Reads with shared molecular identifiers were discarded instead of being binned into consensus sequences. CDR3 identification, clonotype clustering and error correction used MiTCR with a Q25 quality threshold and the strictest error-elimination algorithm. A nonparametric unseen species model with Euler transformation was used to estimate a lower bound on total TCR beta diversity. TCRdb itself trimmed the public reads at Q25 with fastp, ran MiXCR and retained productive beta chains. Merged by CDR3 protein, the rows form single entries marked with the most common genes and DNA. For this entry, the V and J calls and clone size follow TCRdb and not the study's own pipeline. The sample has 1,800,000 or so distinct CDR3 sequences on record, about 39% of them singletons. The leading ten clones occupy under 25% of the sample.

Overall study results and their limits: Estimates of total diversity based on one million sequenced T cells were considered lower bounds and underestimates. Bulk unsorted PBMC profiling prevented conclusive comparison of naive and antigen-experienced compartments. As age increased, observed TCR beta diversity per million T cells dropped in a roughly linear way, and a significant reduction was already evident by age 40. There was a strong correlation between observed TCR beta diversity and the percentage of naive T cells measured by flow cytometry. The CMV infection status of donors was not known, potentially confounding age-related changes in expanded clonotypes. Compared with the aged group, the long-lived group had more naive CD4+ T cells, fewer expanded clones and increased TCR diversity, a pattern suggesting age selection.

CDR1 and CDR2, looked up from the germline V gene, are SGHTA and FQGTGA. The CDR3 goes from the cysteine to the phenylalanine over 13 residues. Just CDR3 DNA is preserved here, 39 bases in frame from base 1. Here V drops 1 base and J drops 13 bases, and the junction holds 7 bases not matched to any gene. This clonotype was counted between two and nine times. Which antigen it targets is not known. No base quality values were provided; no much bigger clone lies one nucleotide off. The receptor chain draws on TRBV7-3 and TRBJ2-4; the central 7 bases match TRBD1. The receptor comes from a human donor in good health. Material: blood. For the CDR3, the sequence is CASSLNDRAGQYF. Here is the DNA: TGTGCCAGCAGCTTAAACGACAGGGCTGGGCAGTACTTC. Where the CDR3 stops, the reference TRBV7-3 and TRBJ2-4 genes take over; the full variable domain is GAGVSQTPSNKVTEKGKYVELRCDPISGHTALYWYRQSLGQGPEFLIYFQGTGAADDSGLPNDRFFAVRPEGSVSTLKIQRTERGDSAVYLCASSLNDRAGQYFGAGTRLSVL.